These T cell receptor beta chains were read from a single sample in a study of cytomegalovirus exposure and HLA in healthy donors. Profiled with immunoSEQ multiplex PCR; TCRdb holds only in-frame clones, not every one. The table records more than 250,000 clones, about 90% of them present only once. The sequenced sample consisted of PBMCs. The receptors were sampled from a woman younger than 45 in good health and CMV-seropositive. Each CDR3 is given with its conserved first and last residue. Expanded clones get a size class; other rows say once, few or many, or leave the size out.

CDR3: CASSSPGGTEYEQYF
V: TRBV7-9
J: TRBJ2-7
length: 15
size: once

CDR3: CASSNGGQPQHF
V: TRBV27
J: TRBJ1-5
length: 12
size: once

CDR3: CASSQDPGAVGSYNEQFF
V: TRBV4-1
J: TRBJ2-1
length: 18
size: .

CDR3: CASSQERGNRIFYNEQFF
V: TRBV4-2
J: TRBJ2-1
length: 18
size: .

CDR3: CSVEEGVPYEQYF
V: TRBV29-1
J: TRBJ2-7
length: 13
size: .

CDR3: CASSDSFNYGYTF
V: TRBV6-1
J: TRBJ1-2
length: 13
size: .

CDR3: CASSEGDLYEQYF
V: TRBV6-1
J: TRBJ2-7
length: 13
size: .

CDR3: CAWSSAGGLRGNEKLFF
V: TRBV30
J: TRBJ1-4
length: 17
size: .

CDR3: CASSAPGAKNEQFF
V: TRBV7-3
J: TRBJ2-1
length: 14
size: .

CDR3: CASSLGTGGGYGYTF
V: TRBV28
J: TRBJ1-2
length: 15
size: .

CDR3: CASSLTMDTEAFF
V: TRBV7-3
J: TRBJ1-1
length: 13
size: .

CDR3: CASSRGVSYNEQFF
V: TRBV13
J: TRBJ2-1
length: 14
size: .

CDR3: CASSYSVPSRGIHTGELFF
V: TRBV5-1
J: TRBJ2-2
length: 19
size: .

CDR3: CASSSLWEQYF
V: TRBV28
J: TRBJ2-7
length: 11
size: .

CDR3: CASTTRGRQGTYGYTF
V: TRBV19
J: TRBJ1-2
length: 16
size: .

CDR3: CASSPRGGVTEAFF
V: TRBV7-2
J: TRBJ1-1
length: 14
size: .

CDR3: CASSPGGDHSPLHF
V: TRBV6-1
J: TRBJ1-6
length: 14
size: .

CDR3: CAISELGSGGDGYTF
V: TRBV10-3
J: TRBJ1-2
length: 15
size: once

CDR3: CASSGTVAYEQYF
V: TRBV18
J: TRBJ2-7
length: 13
size: few

CDR3: CASSLGTQPQHF
V: TRBV5-6
J: TRBJ1-5
length: 12
size: .

CDR3: CASSWTPGPDTGELFF
V: TRBV7-3
J: TRBJ2-2
length: 16
size: .

CDR3: CASSPGAGSTDTQYF
V: TRBV5-4
J: TRBJ2-3
length: 15
size: .

CDR3: CASSQDPTGYTDTQYF
V: TRBV4-2
J: TRBJ2-3
length: 16
size: once

CDR3: CASSFRGGNTEAFF
V: TRBV27
J: TRBJ1-1
length: 14
size: once

CDR3: CASSLASDSNQPQHF
V: TRBV7-9
J: TRBJ1-5
length: 15
size: .

CDR3: CASSFSASEAFF
V: TRBV5-5
J: TRBJ1-1
length: 12
size: .

CDR3: CASSPREGSYGYTF
V: TRBV27
J: TRBJ1-2
length: 14
size: .

CDR3: CASREEDTQYF
V: TRBV6-1
J: TRBJ2-3
length: 11
size: .

CDR3: CASSGGIYQPQHF
V: TRBV7-9
J: TRBJ1-5
length: 13
size: .

CDR3: CASSLRTGGHGQPQHF
V: TRBV28
J: TRBJ1-5
length: 16
size: few

CDR3: CARMGEDQETQYF
V: TRBV19
J: TRBJ2-5
length: 13
size: .

CDR3: CASSEWTALSWSYGYTF
V: TRBV2
J: TRBJ1-2
length: 17
size: .

CDR3: CASSSKQGGYNEQFF
V: TRBV7-3
J: TRBJ2-1
length: 15
size: .

CDR3: CASRGTEVRRNTGELFF
V: TRBV19
J: TRBJ2-2
length: 17
size: .

CDR3: CASSLGLGTSGTSDEQYF
V: TRBV5-1
J: TRBJ2-7
length: 18
size: once

CDR3: CASSNHGFQETQYF
V: TRBV5-1
J: TRBJ2-5
length: 14
size: .

CDR3: CASSLFERELEQYF
V: TRBV7-4
J: TRBJ2-7
length: 14
size: once

CDR3: CASGGASTLCTYEQYF
V: TRBV23-1
J: TRBJ2-7
length: 16
size: .

CDR3: CASSLGRVFDYGYTF
V: TRBV5-1
J: TRBJ1-2
length: 15
size: once

CDR3: CASSLAQVSTGANVLTF
V: TRBV5-1
J: TRBJ2-6
length: 17
size: .

CDR3: CASTQRTGPHNEQFF
V: TRBV6-5
J: TRBJ2-1
length: 15
size: .

CDR3: CASSSGMTWGNEQFF
V: TRBV7-2
J: TRBJ2-1
length: 15
size: .

CDR3: CAWSVIMNTEAFF
V: TRBV30
J: TRBJ1-1
length: 13
size: .

CDR3: CASSLPGLSTDTQYF
V: TRBV27
J: TRBJ2-3
length: 15
size: .

CDR3: CASSDSGGAKLHF
V: TRBV6-4
J: TRBJ1-6
length: 13
size: once

CDR3: CAWGRKGPLTGELFF
V: TRBV30
J: TRBJ2-2
length: 15
size: .

CDR3: CASSLRQGFEKLFF
V: TRBV28
J: TRBJ1-4
length: 14
size: .

CDR3: CASSSGHGNTIYF
V: TRBV11-2
J: TRBJ1-3
length: 13
size: .

CDR3: CASSLERNQPQHF
V: TRBV5-1
J: TRBJ1-5
length: 13
size: .

CDR3: CASSLGGTVNSPLHF
V: TRBV7-2
J: TRBJ1-6
length: 15
size: .

CDR3: CSVELGAGIEAFF
V: TRBV29-1
J: TRBJ1-1
length: 13
size: .

CDR3: CASSPGLDSQGEQFF
V: TRBV6-5
J: TRBJ2-1
length: 15
size: .

CDR3: CASSLRASLGHEQFF
V: TRBV7-3
J: TRBJ2-1
length: 15
size: .

CDR3: CASSQGQAGGGEQYF
V: TRBV4-2
J: TRBJ2-7
length: 15
size: .

CDR3: CASSYSRDPVSTIYF
V: TRBV6-5
J: TRBJ1-3
length: 15
size: .

CDR3: CSVALRFGNIQYF
V: TRBV29-1
J: TRBJ2-4
length: 13
size: few